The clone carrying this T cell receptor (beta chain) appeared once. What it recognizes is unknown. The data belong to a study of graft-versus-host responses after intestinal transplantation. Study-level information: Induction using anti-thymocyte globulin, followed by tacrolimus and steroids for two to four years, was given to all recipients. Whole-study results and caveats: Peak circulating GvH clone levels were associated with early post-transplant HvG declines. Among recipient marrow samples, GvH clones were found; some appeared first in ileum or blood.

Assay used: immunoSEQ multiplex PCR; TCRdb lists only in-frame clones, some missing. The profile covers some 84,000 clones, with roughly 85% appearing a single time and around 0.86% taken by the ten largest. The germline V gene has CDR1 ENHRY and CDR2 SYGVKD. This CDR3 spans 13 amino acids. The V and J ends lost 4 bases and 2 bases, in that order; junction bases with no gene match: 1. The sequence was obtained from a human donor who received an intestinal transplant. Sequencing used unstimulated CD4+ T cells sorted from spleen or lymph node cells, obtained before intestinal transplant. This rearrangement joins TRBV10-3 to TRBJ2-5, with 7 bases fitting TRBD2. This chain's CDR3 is CAISGTRQETQYF. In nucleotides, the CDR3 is TGTGCCATCAGTGGGACTAGACAAGAGACCCAGTACTTC.